This TCR beta chain was captured in a study of blood T cells in healthy people across ages (dated by TCRdb to about 2015). Concerning the study at large: Template switching captured roughly one uniquely barcoded TCR beta cDNA molecule per two T cells in model experiments. The study measured age-related changes in TCR beta repertoire diversity using deep sequencing normalized with unique cDNA molecular identifiers. The donors were split into four age groups: young (average about 16 years), middle-aged (around 37), aged (approximately 59) and long-lived (roughly 88). To avoid experimental bias, donors of different ages were spread randomly across the sequencing lanes. The study analyzed two additional independent replicas of 1 million unique cDNA reads from the same blood draw for two donors, one aged 18 to 30 and one aged 80 or older.

Overall results and qualifications from the work: Bulk unsorted PBMC profiling prevented conclusive comparison of naive and antigen-experienced compartments. The long-lived group showed more naive CD4+ T cells, fewer expanded clones and increased TCR diversity than the aged group, suggesting age selection. The CMV infection status of donors was not known, potentially confounding age-related changes in expanded clonotypes. Estimates of total diversity based on one million sequenced T cells were regarded as lower bounds and as underestimates. A strong correlation was found between observed TCR beta diversity and the percentage of naive T cells measured by flow cytometry. Observed TCR beta diversity per million T cells fell roughly linearly with age, and a significant reduction was already apparent by age roughly 40.

The library relied on 5' RACE. These reads were obtained on an Illumina HiSeq 2500. A second PCR of about 6 to 11 cycles was performed with a sample-barcoded 5' primer and a J-beta primer mix. A template-switch 5' adaptor carrying 12 random nucleotides introduced a unique molecular identifier onto each TCR beta cDNA molecule. At least 2.5 million CDR3-containing paired-end reads were obtained from each sample. First-strand cDNA was synthesized from all RNA with the Mint cDNA synthesis kit, primed by a TRBC-specific oligonucleotide. After uracil-DNA glycosylase treatment, a first 18-cycle PCR used universal primers M1SS and BC2_uni_R on all cDNA. The study's processing was this. For normalization, 1 million high-quality reads were randomly selected from each sample, with every read carrying a distinct molecular identifier. Instead of being binned into consensus sequences, reads that shared molecular identifiers were thrown out. MiTCR, set to a Q25 quality threshold and the strictest error-elimination algorithm, was used for CDR3 identification, clonotype clustering and error correction. A nonparametric unseen species model using Euler transformation provided a lower-bound estimate of total TCR beta diversity. Through fastp at Q25 and MiXCR, TCRdb rebuilt clones from the public reads, retaining in-frame beta chains. Each entry is one CDR3 protein sequence, shown with its most common DNA and genes. None of the V and J calls come from the authors' own analysis; TCRdb made them. Recorded for this sample are 1.5 million to 2 million distinct CDR3 sequences; about 28% of them occurred a single time. Clones ranked in the top ten supply 7% to 9% of the sample.

Concerning this clonotype: Its antigen has not been determined. Nothing much larger sits one base from this clone, and base qualities are not available.

Systemically healthy Caucasian individuals from Russia, approximately 39 in total and aged about 6 to 90 years, were included as donors. Each donor gave approximately 9.3 milliliters of peripheral blood, collected into EDTA-treated Vacutainer tubes. Ficoll-Paque density-gradient centrifugation was used to isolate PBMCs, with at least 6 million obtained per sample. Total RNA, at least 6 micrograms per sample, was extracted from PBMCs with Trizol reagent. The percentages of naive CD45RAhigh/CD27high T cells were determined by flow cytometry on a PBMC aliquot from every donor. The TCR comes from a woman in her twenties or thirties in good health. The sequencing sample was made of blood.

The CDR3 region: CASSLEPPLSTDTQYF. The DNA reads TGTGCCAGCAGCTTAGAACCCCCCCTTAGCACAGATACGCAGTATTTT. This receptor chain uses TRBV7-2 and TRBJ2-3; the D gene remains uncertain. V lost 1 base and J lost 0 bases; the stretch between them is 11 bases long. Per the germline V gene, SGHTA is the CDR1 and FQGNSA is the CDR2. The CDR3 runs 16 residues from the cysteine to the phenylalanine. Only the CDR3 part of the read is kept: 48 bases, read in frame from the first base.